This T cell receptor (beta chain) came from a study of CD8 T cells in ankylosing spondylitis. From germline, CDR1 is LNHDA and CDR2 SQIVND (reference sequence). The V and J ends lost 2 bases and 4 bases respectively, with 12 bases between them. The CDR3 is 15 amino acids. The table lists this clonotype with a few counts. Antigen unknown. The authors made TCR beta libraries by quantitative 5'-RACE with molecular barcodes. A single record per CDR3 protein comes from TCRdb applying MiXCR to the 5' RACE reads. The data hold more than 250,000 distinct CDR3 sequences, with under 8.5% observed a single time. Overall study findings and caveats: Several highly homologous variants made up a TCR beta motif, and this motif appeared characteristic of ankylosing spondylitis blood. Clones tied to disease were said to be significantly enriched in matched ankylosing spondylitis synovial fluid.

This rearrangement joins TRBV19 to TRBJ2-1, with D possibly matching TRBD1 (6 bases). The sample was blood, either unsorted or a sorted T cell fraction (not recorded which). The sequence was obtained from a male donor with ankylosing spondylitis. The CDR3 DNA follows: TGTGCCAGTAGTATACAGGACAGCCGGTACAATGAGCAGTTCTTC. The encoded protein is CASSIQDSRYNEQFF.